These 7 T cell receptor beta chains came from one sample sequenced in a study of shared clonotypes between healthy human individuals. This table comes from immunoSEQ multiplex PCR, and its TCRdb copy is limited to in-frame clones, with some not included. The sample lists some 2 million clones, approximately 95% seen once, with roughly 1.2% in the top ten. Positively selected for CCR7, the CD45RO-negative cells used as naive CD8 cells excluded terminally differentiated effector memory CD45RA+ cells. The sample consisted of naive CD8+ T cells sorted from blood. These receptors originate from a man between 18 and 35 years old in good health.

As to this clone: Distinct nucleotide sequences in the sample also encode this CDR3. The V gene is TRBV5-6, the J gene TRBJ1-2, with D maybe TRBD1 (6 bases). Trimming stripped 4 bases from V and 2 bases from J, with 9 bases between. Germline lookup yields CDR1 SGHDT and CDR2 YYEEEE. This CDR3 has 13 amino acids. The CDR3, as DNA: TGTGCCAGCAGCCTTGGACAGAACTATGGCTACACCTTC. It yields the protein CASSLGQNYGYTF.

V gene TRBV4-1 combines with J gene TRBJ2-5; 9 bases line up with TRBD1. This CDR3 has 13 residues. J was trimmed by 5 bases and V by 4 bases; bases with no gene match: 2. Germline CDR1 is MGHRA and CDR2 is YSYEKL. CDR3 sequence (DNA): TGCGCCAGCAGCCGGACAGGGGAGGAGACCCAGTACTTC. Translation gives CASSRTGEETQYF.

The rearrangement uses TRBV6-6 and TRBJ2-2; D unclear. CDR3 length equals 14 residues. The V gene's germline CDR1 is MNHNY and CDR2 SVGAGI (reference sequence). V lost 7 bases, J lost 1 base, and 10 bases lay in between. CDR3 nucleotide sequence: TGTGCCAGCACCGGCCTACAGAACACCGGGGAGCTGTTTTTT. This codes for CASTGLQNTGELFF.

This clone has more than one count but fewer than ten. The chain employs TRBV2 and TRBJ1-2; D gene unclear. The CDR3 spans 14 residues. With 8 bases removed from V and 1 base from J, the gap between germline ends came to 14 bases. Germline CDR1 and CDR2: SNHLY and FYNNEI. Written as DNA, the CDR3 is TGTGCCAGCCTAGGATCTTCAGTTAACTATGGCTACACCTTC. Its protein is CASLGSSVNYGYTF.

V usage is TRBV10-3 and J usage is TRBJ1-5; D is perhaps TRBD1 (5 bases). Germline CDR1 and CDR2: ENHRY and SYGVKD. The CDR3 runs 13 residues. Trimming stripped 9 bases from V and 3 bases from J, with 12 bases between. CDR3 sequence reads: CAMGEGYNQPQHF. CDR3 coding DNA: TGTGCCATGGGGGAAGGGTACAATCAGCCCCAGCATTTT.

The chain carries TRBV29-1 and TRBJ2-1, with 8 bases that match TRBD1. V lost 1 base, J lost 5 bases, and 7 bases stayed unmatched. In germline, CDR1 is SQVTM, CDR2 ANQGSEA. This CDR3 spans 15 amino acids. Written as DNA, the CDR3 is TGCAGCGTTGAAGGGACAGGGCGCGGGGACAATGAGCAGTTCTTC. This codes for CSVEGTGRGDNEQFF.

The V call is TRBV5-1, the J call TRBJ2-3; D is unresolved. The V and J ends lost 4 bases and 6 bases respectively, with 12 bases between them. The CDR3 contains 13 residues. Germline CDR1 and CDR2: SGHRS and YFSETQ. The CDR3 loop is CASSPDRADTQYF. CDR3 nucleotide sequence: TGCGCCAGCAGCCCCGACCGGGCGGATACGCAGTATTTT.